One sample yielded the 9 T cell receptor delta chains listed below, sequenced in a study of Vδ1+ human thymocytes. Overall study findings and caveats: Thymic TRG and TRD repertoires appeared highly polyclonal.

Extracted RNA was reverse transcribed into cDNA. CDR3 amplicons came from multiplex PCR with pooled V-gene forward and constant-region reverse primers. TCRdb reanalysed the multiplex PCR reads with CATT. This table holds tens of thousands of delta-chain clones, more than 13% found once. What these receptors recognize is not known. The material sequenced was Vdelta1+ gamma-delta thymocytes from the thymus. Subset in this sample: FACS-sorted CD3+ TCRalphabeta- TCRVdelta1+ TCRVdelta2- thymocytes. All receptors come from a girl under three years old who had congenital heart surgery.

This chain uses TRDV1 with TRDJ1; D might be TRDD3 (5 bases). This CDR3 has 19 amino acids. V lost 0 bases and J lost 0, with 20 bases in between. Looked up from germline, CDR1 is TSWWSYY and CDR2 is QGS. The CDR3 nucleotides read TGTGCTCTTGGGGAACTAGACCCACGGGCTGGGTTGTACACCGATAAACTCATCTTT. This encodes CALGELDPRAGLYTDKLIF.

This clone has more than one count but fewer than ten. V is TRDV2 and J is TRDJ1; D possibly corresponds to TRDD2 (5 bases). Germline CDR1 and CDR2: GEAIGNYY and EKD. The CDR3 runs to 14 residues. Between the trimmed V and J ends, which lost 4 bases and 0 bases, there was a span of 11 bases. CDR3 nucleotide sequence: TGTGCCTGTGATGCTTCCCGGTACACCGATAAACTCATCTTT. Amino acid sequence: CACDASRYTDKLIF.

This clone was counted a few times. This chain links TRDV1 with TRDJ1; D call uncertain. CDR1 is TSWWSYY, CDR2 QGS, per germline. Trimming left V 6 bases short and J 3 bases short, with 29 bases between. The CDR3 sequence is 19 residues long. The CDR3 region has the DNA TGTGCTCTTGGAGTGAGGGACTACCTCGGGAGCGCGCGCCCCGATAAACTCATCTTT. It is translated as CALGVRDYLGSARPDKLIF.

Note on this clone: This clone may be a read error of a much larger clone one base away. Additional DNA sequences in this sample encode the identical CDR3. The chain combines TRDV2 with TRDJ1, with 12 bases fitting TRDD3. This CDR3 contains 19 residues. Germline loops: CDR1 GEAIGNYY, CDR2 EKD. CDR3: CACAPDPLRGVLGDTKLIF. The DNA for the CDR3 is TGCGCCTGTGCCCCGGACCCCTTACGTGGCGTACTGGGGGATACCAAACTCATCTTT.

This chain uses TRDV1 with TRDJ1; D uncertain. The germline CDR1 and CDR2 sequences are TSWWSYY and QGS. V lost 0 bases, J lost 4 bases, and 21 bases lay in between. This CDR3 is 18 amino acids long. Written as DNA, the CDR3 is TGTGCTCTTGGGGAACTAAAGGGAGCTTCGCCACGGGGCGATAAACTCATCTTT. It encodes CALGELKGASPRGDKLIF.

The chain employs TRDV1 and TRDJ1, with 10 bases fitting TRDD3. V lost 6 bases to trimming and J lost 1 base; unmatched junction nucleotides: 11. Germline CDR1 and CDR2: TSWWSYY and QGS. This CDR3 spans 17 amino acids. Here the CDR3 reads CALGLFTGGFCTDKLIF. CDR3 DNA: TGTGCTCTTGGCCTGTTTACTGGGGGATTTTGCACCGATAAACTCATCTTT.

The chain employs TRDV1 and TRDJ1; 8 nucleotides align to TRDD3. This CDR3 is built from 19 residues. Trimming removed 3 bases from V and 3 bases from J; junction bases left unmatched: 18. Germline CDR1 TSWWSYY, CDR2 QGS. CDR3 region: CALGDRSTGGSKTADKLIF. The CDR3 nucleotides read TGTGCTCTTGGGGACCGAAGTACTGGGGGTTCCAAAACGGCCGATAAACTCATCTTT.

The chain employs TRDV1 and TRDJ1; D is tentatively TRDD2 or TRDD3 (7 bases each). This CDR3 has 21 residues. Trimming removed 4 bases from V and 0 bases from J, with 30 bases in between. Germline V lookup: CDR1 TSWWSYY, CDR2 QGS. CDR3 protein: CALGVAFPSSGGWRYTDKLIF. The CDR3 DNA reads as TGTGCTCTTGGGGTCGCTTTCCCTTCCTCCGGGGGATGGAGGTACACCGATAAACTCATCTTT.

The chain links TRDV1 to TRDJ1; D assignment may be TRDD2 or TRDD3 (9 bases each). In germline, CDR1 is TSWWSYY, CDR2 QGS. This CDR3 has 22 amino acids. Between the trimmed V and J ends, which lost 1 base and 2 bases, there was a span of 32 bases. The CDR3 coding sequence is TGTGCTCTTGGGGAACGACGCCTTCCTACAACGGGGATACGGGGAGCGACCGATAAACTCATCTTT. It yields the protein CALGERRLPTTGIRGATDKLIF.